The source of this T cell receptor (beta chain) is a study of T cells in Graves' hyperthyroidism and ophthalmopathy. Study-wide results and limits: A model built on 13 V-J features separated ophthalmopathy from stable hyperthyroidism.

The CDR3 regions of TCR beta were amplified from RNA transcripts. Researchers ran a first-round RT-PCR on the TCR CDR3 using the HTBI primer set. MiXCR was run by TCRdb on the multiplex PCR reads, yielding one entry per CDR3 protein. The sample includes some 300,000 distinct CDR3 sequences, roughly 20% of them seen just once. This clonotype was counted only a few times. The antigen is not known. Per the germline V gene, CDR1 is MNHEY and CDR2 is SMNVEV (reference sequence). The CDR3 contains 15 residues. Trimming shortened V by 4 bases and J by 8 bases, and 20 bases separated the two germline ends. Clinicians diagnosed patients from clinical symptoms, serum thyroxine and TRAb, thyroid ultrasound and orbital computed tomography.

Sequencing input: blood. The chain is built from TRBV27 and TRBJ1-2; the D gene is possibly TRBD1 (5 bases). This sequence was found in a man aged 50 to 59 with Graves' ophthalmopathy. The chain's CDR3 is CASSSTPGTSLGYTF. The CDR3 DNA reads TGTGCCAGCAGTTCCACCCCAGGGACCTCACTAGGCTACACCTTC.